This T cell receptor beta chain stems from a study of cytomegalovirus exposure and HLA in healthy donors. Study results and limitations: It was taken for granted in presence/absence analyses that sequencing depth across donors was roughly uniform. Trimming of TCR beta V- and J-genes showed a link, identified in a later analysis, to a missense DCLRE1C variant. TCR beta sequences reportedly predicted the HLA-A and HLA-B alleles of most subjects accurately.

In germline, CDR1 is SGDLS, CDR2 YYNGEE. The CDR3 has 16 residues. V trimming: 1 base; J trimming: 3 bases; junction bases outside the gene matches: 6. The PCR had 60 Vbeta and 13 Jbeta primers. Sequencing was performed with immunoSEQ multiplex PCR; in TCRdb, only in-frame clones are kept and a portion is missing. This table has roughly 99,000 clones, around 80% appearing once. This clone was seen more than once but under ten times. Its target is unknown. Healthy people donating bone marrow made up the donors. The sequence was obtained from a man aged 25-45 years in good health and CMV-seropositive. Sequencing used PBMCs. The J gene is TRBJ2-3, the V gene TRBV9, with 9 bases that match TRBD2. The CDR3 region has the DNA TGTGCCAGCAGCGTATTGGTAGCGGGGGAGACAGATACGCAGTATTTT. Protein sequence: CASSVLVAGETDTQYF.